These 15 T cell receptor beta chains share one sample of origin, sequenced in a study of blood T cell repertoires in COVID-19. Data came from immunoSEQ multiplex PCR; TCRdb stores just in-frame clones and leaves some out. This table holds 85,000 to 90,000 clones, 70% to 90% found once. Sequencing was performed on peripheral blood. These receptors all come from a man older than 75 with active or convalescent COVID-19.

V and J are TRBV3-1 (or the pseudogene TRBV3-2) and TRBJ1-6; 9 bases fit TRBD1. The CDR3 has 16 residues. V dropped 4 bases and J dropped 4; count of bases not matched to a gene: 5. Germline V lookup: CDR1 LGHDT, CDR2 YNNKEL (reference sequence). The CDR3 nucleotides read TGTGCCAGCAGCCGGGGGACAGGGACATATAATTCACCCCTCCACTTT. This translates into CASSRGTGTYNSPLHF.

The chain has TRBV7-3 and TRBJ1-6, with 7 bases lining up with TRBD1. The CDR3 covers 14 residues. The junction had 4 bases not matched to a gene; V was cut back by 4 bases and J by 7 bases. Germline loops: CDR1 SGHTA, CDR2 FQGTGA. The CDR3 is CASSYGQENSPLHF. As DNA, the CDR3 is TGTGCCAGCAGCTACGGACAGGAAAATTCACCCCTCCACTTT.

The CDR3, as DNA: TGTGCCAGCCGGGACAGGGGACCCGAGCAGTACTTC. Protein product: CASRDRGPEQYF. The chain has TRBV2 and TRBJ2-7, with 10 bases fitting TRBD1. The CDR3 is 12 residues long. Trimming removed 8 bases from V and 6 bases from J; junction bases left unmatched: 4. Germline CDR1 and CDR2: SNHLY and FYNNEI.

The V gene is TRBV4-3, the J gene TRBJ2-3, with 10 positions matching TRBD2. The germline V gene encodes CDR1 LGHNA and CDR2 YSLEER. The CDR3 covers 16 residues. Trimming cost V 0 bases and J 3 bases; bases outside gene matches: 3. The CDR3 DNA reads TGCGCCAGCAGCCAAGAGTCTAGCGGGAGTACAGATACGCAGTATTTT. Amino acids: CASSQESSGSTDTQYF.

The rearrangement joins TRBV28 to TRBJ1-2; 10 positions agree with TRBD1. V dropped 5 bases and J dropped 6; count of bases not matched to a gene: 12. CDR1 MDHEN and CDR2 SYDVKM come from the germline V gene. The CDR3 extends over 16 amino acids. The CDR3 nucleotides read TGTGCCAGCAGTCTCCTCCCCCGGACAGGGGGAGATGGCTACACCTTC. Its translation: CASSLLPRTGGDGYTF.

V usage is TRBV4-1 and J usage is TRBJ2-7; TRBD1 agrees at 9 bases. There are 17 residues in the CDR3. V dropped 0 bases and J dropped 3; count of bases not matched to a gene: 9. Looked up from germline, CDR1 is MGHRA and CDR2 is YSYEKL. CDR3 amino acids: CASSQEIPGQGIYEQYF. CDR3 in DNA: TGCGCCAGCAGCCAAGAAATCCCAGGACAGGGGATCTACGAGCAGTACTTC.

This clone has just one count. The J gene is TRBJ1-1, the V gene TRBV5-1, with 7 positions matching TRBD1. V lost 2 bases to trimming and J lost 3 bases; unmatched junction nucleotides: 4. The CDR3 covers 14 residues. Germline-derived CDR1 and CDR2 are SGHRS and YFSETQ. The CDR3 here is CASSFAQGDTEAFF. Here the CDR3 DNA reads TGCGCCAGCAGCTTCGCGCAGGGGGACACTGAAGCTTTCTTT.

The chain recombines TRBV19 with TRBJ1-6; TRBD1 might be the D (5 bases). Germline CDR1 is LNHDA and CDR2 is SQIVND (reference sequence). The V and J ends lost 3 bases and 6 bases respectively, with 6 bases between them. CDR3 length equals 13 residues. CDR3 in amino acids: CASSMGLNSPLHF. CDR3 nucleotide sequence: TGTGCCAGTAGTATGGGACTTAATTCACCCCTCCACTTT.

The CDR3 coding sequence is TGCGCCAGCAGCCAAGTTGATGCGAACAATGAGCAGTTCTTC. The encoded protein is CASSQVDANNEQFF. The genes are TRBV4-1 and TRBJ2-1, with D uncertain. The CDR3 consists of 14 residues. V was cut by 1 base and J by 5 bases, with 9 bases left in between. Germline CDR1 MGHRA, CDR2 YSYEKL.

This clone occurred once. V gene TRBV7-8 combines with J gene TRBJ2-7; 11 bases match TRBD2. This CDR3 is built from 15 residues. The V and J ends lost 3 bases and 7 bases, in that order; junction bases with no gene match: 8. The germline CDR1 and CDR2 sequences are SGHVS and FQNEAQ. The CDR3 bases are TGTGCCAGCAGCTTGTTTAGCGGGAGGGCCGGTGAGCAGTACTTC. Translating it yields CASSLFSGRAGEQYF.

The genes are TRBV4-3 and TRBJ2-3; TRBD1 aligns across 8 bases. V lost 0 bases and J lost 4; bases outside the gene matches: 9. CDR1 and CDR2 (germline): LGHNA, YSLEER. CDR3 length: 17 amino acids. The CDR3 region is CASSQEPTRQGSDTQYF. As DNA, the CDR3 is TGCGCCAGCAGCCAAGAGCCTACCCGACAGGGGTCAGATACGCAGTATTTT.

The rearrangement uses TRBV4-3 and TRBJ1-6; weak D call: TRBD1 (5 bases). Between the trimmed V and J ends, which lost 3 bases and 0 bases, there was a span of 9 bases. CDR3 length equals 16 residues. Germline V gives CDR1 LGHNA, CDR2 YSLEER. In DNA, the CDR3 is TGCGCCAGCAGCCACGACAGCAGCTCCTATAATTCACCCCTCCACTTT. Its translation: CASSHDSSSYNSPLHF.

The chain has TRBV7-8 and TRBJ2-7; 12 nucleotides agree with TRBD2. The germline V gene encodes CDR1 SGHVS and CDR2 FQNEAQ. V was pared by 1 base and J by 6 bases, with 4 bases of the junction left unmatched. The CDR3 has 15 amino acids. CDR3 amino acids: CASSLGLAGVSEQYF. The CDR3 DNA reads as TGTGCCAGCAGCTTAGGACTAGCGGGAGTAAGCGAGCAGTACTTC.

This chain links TRBV18 with TRBJ1-3; 7 bases line up with TRBD1. Germline V gene sequence: CDR1 KGHSH, CDR2 LQKENI. Losses at the gene ends were 3 bases for V and 0 bases for J; bases not matched to a gene: 5. The CDR3 covers 16 residues. The CDR3 loop reads CASSPVGQYSGNTIYF. The CDR3, as DNA: TGTGCCAGCTCACCTGTGGGACAGTACTCTGGAAACACCATATATTTT. Full variable domain (missing parts from reference TRBV18 and TRBJ1-3): NAGVMQNPRHLVRRRGQEARLRCSPMKGHSHVYWYRQLPEEGLKFMVYLQKENIIDESGMPKERFSAEFPKEGPSILRIQQVVRGDSAAYFCASSPVGQYSGNTIYFGEGSWLTVV.

V and J are TRBV4-1 and TRBJ2-1; D may be TRBD2 (6 bases). The CDR3 is made up of 16 amino acids. Deletions cut 5 bases from V and 0 bases from J, with 14 bases between. Germline V gives CDR1 MGHRA, CDR2 YSYEKL. CDR3 coding DNA: TGCGCCAGCAGCTCCCGGGACTTGAGCTCCTACAATGAGCAGTTCTTC. Translating it yields CASSSRDLSSYNEQFF.